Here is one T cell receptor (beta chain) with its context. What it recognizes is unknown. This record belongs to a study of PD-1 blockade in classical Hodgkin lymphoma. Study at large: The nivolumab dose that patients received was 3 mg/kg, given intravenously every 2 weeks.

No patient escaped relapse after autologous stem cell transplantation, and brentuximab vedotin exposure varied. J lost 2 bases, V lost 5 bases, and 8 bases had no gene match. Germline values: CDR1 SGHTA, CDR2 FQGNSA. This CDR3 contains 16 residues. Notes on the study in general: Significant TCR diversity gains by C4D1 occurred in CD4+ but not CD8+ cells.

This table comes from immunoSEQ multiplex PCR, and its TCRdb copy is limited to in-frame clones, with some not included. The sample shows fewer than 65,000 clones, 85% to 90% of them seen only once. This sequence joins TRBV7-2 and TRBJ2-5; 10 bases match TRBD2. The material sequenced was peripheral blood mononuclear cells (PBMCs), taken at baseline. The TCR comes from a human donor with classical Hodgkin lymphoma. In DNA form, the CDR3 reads TGTGCCAGCAGCAAGAAAGCGGGGGGGCAACAAGAGACCCAGTACTTC. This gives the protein CASSKKAGGQQETQYF.